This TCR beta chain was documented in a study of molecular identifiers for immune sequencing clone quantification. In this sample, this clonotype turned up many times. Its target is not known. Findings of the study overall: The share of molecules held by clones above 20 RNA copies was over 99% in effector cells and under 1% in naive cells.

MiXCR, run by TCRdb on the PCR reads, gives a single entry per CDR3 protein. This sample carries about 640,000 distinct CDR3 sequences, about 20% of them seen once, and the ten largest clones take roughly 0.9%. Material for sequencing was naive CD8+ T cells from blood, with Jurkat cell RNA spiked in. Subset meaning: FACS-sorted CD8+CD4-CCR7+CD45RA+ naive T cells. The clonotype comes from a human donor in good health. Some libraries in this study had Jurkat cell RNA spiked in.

CDR3 protein: CAWSVLWDTQYF. DNA for the CDR3: TGTGCCTGGAGTGTACTATGGGATACGCAGTATTTT. The chain is built from TRBV30 and TRBJ2-3; D call uncertain. The CDR3 length is 12 residues. V was cut by 0 bases and J by 6 bases, with 7 bases left in between. The germline CDR1 and CDR2 sequences are GTSNPN and SVGIG (reference sequence).